The 11 T cell receptor beta chains reported below all come from one sample, sequenced in a study of T cell clonality in common variable immunodeficiency. TCRdb keeps only in-frame clones here, not all; method: immunoSEQ multiplex PCR. Observed in the sample are about 64,000 clones, none of them singletons. The sample was peripheral blood mononuclear cells. The receptors were sampled from a person aged 18-69 years in good health.

This clone was found many times. From the germline J gene comes the end of the CDR3, since the read stops 3 residues before it. This chain links TRBV28 with TRBJ1-2; no clear D. This CDR3 contains 14 residues. V lost 1 base to trimming and J lost 5 bases, with 11 bases between them. The germline CDR1 and CDR2 sequences are MDHEN and SYDVKM. The CDR3 here is CASSLSVGGYGYTF. Incomplete CDR3 DNA: TGTGCCAGCAGTTTATCTGTTGGAGGGTATGGC.

This clone was seen at least ten times. The sequence runs out 3 residues before the end of the CDR3; the remainder is reconstructed from the germline J gene. V and J are TRBV5-6 and TRBJ1-1, with TRBD1 as a possible D gene (5 bases). Germline V gene sequence: CDR1 SGHDT, CDR2 YYEEEE. The V and J ends lost 1 base and 5 bases respectively, with 9 bases between them. This CDR3 has 13 amino acids. This CDR3 is CASSLQGHTEAFF. CDR3 bases read: TGTGCCAGCAGCTTGCAGGGTCATACTGAA.

In this sample, this clone turned up many times. Here the CDR3 reads CASSPWTVHQETQYF. The covered CDR3 bases are TGCGCCAGCAGCCCCTGGACAGTACATCAAGAGACC. V and J are TRBV5-1 and TRBJ2-5, with a tentative D call TRBD1 (6 bases). The missing CDR3 end, 3 residues past where the read stops, is filled in from the germline J gene. This CDR3 comprises 15 residues. The V end lost 4 bases, the J end lost 2 bases, and 15 bases lay between the germline ends. CDR1 is SGHRS, CDR2 YFSETQ, per germline.

This clone has more than one count but fewer than ten. The read ends 3 residues shy of where the CDR3 ends; the end is completed using the germline J gene. V is TRBV7-9 and J is TRBJ2-7; D gene unclear. Trimming removed 6 bases at V and 0 bases at J, with 12 bases between. Germline V gene lookup returns CDR1 SEHNR and CDR2 FQNEAQ (reference sequence). This CDR3 has 14 amino acids. The CDR3 loop is CASSPPVSSYEQYF. Partial CDR3 DNA: TGTGCCAGCAGTCCCCCGGTAAGCTCCTACGAG.

At least ten counts were recorded for this clone. The CDR3 end is not reached by the read, which stops 3 residues before it; the germline J gene fills it in. The genes are TRBV7-9 and TRBJ1-1; a possible D gene is TRBD1 (6 bases). V was cut by 7 bases and J by 5 bases, with 17 bases left in between. Germline lookup yields CDR1 SEHNR and CDR2 FQNEAQ (reference sequence). The CDR3 runs 14 residues. Here the CDR3 reads CASKTGSSVTEAFF. The covered CDR3 bases are TGTGCCAGCAAAACAGGGTCCAGTGTTACTGAA. The entire variable domain, with the rest obtained from reference TRBV7-9 and TRBJ1-1, is as follows: DTGVSQNPRHKITKRGQNVTFRCDPISEHNRLYWYRQTLGQGPEFLTYFQNEAQLEKSRLLSDRFSAERPKGSFSTLEIQRTEQGDSAMYLCASKTGSSVTEAFFGQGTRLTVV.

This clone has at least ten counts. Coverage ceases 3 residues before the CDR3 finishes, and the germline J gene fills in the end. This chain connects TRBV2 to TRBJ2-3; 12 bases line up with TRBD2. This CDR3 contains 18 residues. V gave up 8 bases and J gave up 0 bases; unmatched junction bases: 12. Germline V CDR1 and CDR2: SNHLY, FYNNEI. CDR3 DNA, as far as it was read: TGTGCCAGCGCAACCGGGGCTAGCGGGAGGGCCAGCACAGATACG. It specifies CASATGASGRASTDT. The CDR3 in its entirety is CASATGASGRASTDTQYF.

This clone was seen at least ten times. The sequenced fragment ends 3 residues before the CDR3 boundary, so the rest is inferred from the germline J gene. The genes are TRBV20-1 and TRBJ1-5; D remains ambiguous. V lost 3 bases to trimming and J lost 3 bases, with 12 bases between them. The CDR3 has 14 residues. The germline V gene has CDR1 DFQATT and CDR2 SNEGSKA (reference sequence). The CDR3 loop is CSASGGSINQPQHF. The covered CDR3 bases are TGCAGTGCTAGTGGCGGAAGCATCAATCAGCCC.

This clone was seen at least ten times. Sequencing ends 3 residues short of the CDR3 end; the germline J gene provides the rest. The chain employs TRBV6-2 or TRBV6-3 and TRBJ2-7, with a tentative D call TRBD1 (6 bases). Germline lookup yields CDR1 MNHEY and CDR2 SVGEGT. V lost 6 bases and J lost 4, with 25 bases in between. The CDR3 extends over 17 amino acids. The CDR3 bases that were read are TGTGCCAGCAGCCGGGACACAATAACTTTAGGTTTTTACGAG. Translating gives CASSRDTITLGFYE. The entire CDR3 protein reads CASSRDTITLGFYEQYF.

In its sample, this clone was seen many times. The CDR3 end is not reached by the read, which stops 3 residues before it; the germline J gene fills it in. The J gene is TRBJ2-3, the V gene TRBV7-3, with 8 bases fitting TRBD1. The CDR3 is 14 residues long. Looked up from germline, CDR1 is SGHTA and CDR2 is FQGTGA. The trim removed 5 bases at V and 4 bases at J, leaving 5 bases unmatched. This chain's CDR3 is CASSPQGAPDTQYF. The part of the CDR3 DNA that was read is TGTGCCAGCAGCCCCCAGGGGGCCCCAGATACG.

In this sample, this clone turned up many times. Read sequence stops 3 residues before the CDR3 end, and the germline J gene provides the missing end. V gene TRBV23-1 combines with J gene TRBJ1-2; the D is unclear. TRBV23-1 falls under the ORF class, with uncertain function. The germline V and J ends were trimmed by 7 bases and 1 base, with 16 bases remaining between them. This CDR3 contains 15 residues. The CDR3 region is CASTTAGRVNYGYTF. Partial CDR3 DNA: TGCGCCAGCACCACGGCGGGTAGAGTTAACTATGGC.

This clone showed up just a few times. With the read ending 3 residues before the CDR3 end, the germline J gene is used to fill in that end. This chain connects TRBV30 to TRBJ2-7; D remains ambiguous. CDR1 GTSNPN and CDR2 SVGIG come from the germline V gene (reference sequence). Trimming cost V 0 bases and J 4 bases, with 13 bases left between them. There are 14 residues in the CDR3. This CDR3 reads CAWSVVLTGYEQYF. The CDR3 DNA, read in part, is TGTGCCTGGAGTGTAGTCTTGACCGGGTACGAG.